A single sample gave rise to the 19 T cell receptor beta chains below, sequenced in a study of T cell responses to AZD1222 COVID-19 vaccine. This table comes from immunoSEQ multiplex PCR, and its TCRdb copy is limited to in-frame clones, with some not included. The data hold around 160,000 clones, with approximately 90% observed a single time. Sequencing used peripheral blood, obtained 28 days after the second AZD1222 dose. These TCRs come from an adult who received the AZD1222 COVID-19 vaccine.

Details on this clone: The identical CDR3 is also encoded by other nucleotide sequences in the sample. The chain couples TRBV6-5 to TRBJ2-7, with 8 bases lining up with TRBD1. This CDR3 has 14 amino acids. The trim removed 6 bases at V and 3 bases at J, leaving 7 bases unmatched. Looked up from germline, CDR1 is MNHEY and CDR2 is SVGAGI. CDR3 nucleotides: TGTGCCAGCAGCCCCGGACAGGGAATCTACGAGCAGTACTTC. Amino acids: CASSPGQGIYEQYF.

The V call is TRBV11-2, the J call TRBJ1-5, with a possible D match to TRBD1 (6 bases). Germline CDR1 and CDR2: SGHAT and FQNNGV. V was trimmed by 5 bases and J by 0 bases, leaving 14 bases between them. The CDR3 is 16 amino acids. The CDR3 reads CASSRSTGDSNQPQHF. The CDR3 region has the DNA TGTGCCAGCAGCAGATCGACAGGAGATAGCAATCAGCCCCAGCATTTT.

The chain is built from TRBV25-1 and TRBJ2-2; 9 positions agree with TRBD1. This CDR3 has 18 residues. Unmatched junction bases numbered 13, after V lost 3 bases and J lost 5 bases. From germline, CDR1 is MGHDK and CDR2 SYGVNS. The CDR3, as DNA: TGTGCCAGCAGTGAGTCTGCCACCGGGACAGGGTCAACCGGGGAGCTGTTTTTT. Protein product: CASSESATGTGSTGELFF.

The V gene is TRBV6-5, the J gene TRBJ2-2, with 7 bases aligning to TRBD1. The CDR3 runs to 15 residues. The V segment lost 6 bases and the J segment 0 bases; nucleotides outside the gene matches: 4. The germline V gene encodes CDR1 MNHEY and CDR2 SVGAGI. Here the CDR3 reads CASRPGQPNTGELFF. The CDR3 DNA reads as TGTGCCAGCAGGCCGGGACAGCCGAACACCGGGGAGCTGTTTTTT.

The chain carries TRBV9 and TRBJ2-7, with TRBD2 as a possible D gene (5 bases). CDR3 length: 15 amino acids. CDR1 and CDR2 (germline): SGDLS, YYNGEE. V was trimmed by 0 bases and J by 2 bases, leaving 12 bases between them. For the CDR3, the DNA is TGTGCCAGCAGCGTAGGAGGGCTAGCCACCTACGAGCAGTACTTC. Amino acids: CASSVGGLATYEQYF.

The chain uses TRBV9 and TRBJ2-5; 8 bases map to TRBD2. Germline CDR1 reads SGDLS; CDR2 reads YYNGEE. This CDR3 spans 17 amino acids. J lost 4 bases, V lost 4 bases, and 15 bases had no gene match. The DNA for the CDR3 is TGTGCCAGCAGCCCAGGGGCCACTTCGGGAGGGGGAGAGACCCAGTACTTC. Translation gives CASSPGATSGGGETQYF.

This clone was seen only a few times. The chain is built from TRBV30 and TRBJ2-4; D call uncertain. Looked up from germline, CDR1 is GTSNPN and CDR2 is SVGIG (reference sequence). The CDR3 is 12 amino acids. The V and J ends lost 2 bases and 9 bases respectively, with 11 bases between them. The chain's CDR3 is CAWSKLNAIQYF. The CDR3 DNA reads TGTGCCTGGAGTAAGTTGAATGCCATTCAGTACTTC.

The CDR3 coding sequence is TGTGCCAGCAGTGAGGTCTCTGGGGCCAACGTCCTGACTTTC. Its translation is CASSEVSGANVLTF. The genes are TRBV6-4 and TRBJ2-6, with no clear D. In germline, CDR1 is MRHNA, CDR2 SNTAGT. Trimming pared 3 bases from V and 0 bases from J, leaving 3 bases between. The CDR3 sequence is 14 residues long.

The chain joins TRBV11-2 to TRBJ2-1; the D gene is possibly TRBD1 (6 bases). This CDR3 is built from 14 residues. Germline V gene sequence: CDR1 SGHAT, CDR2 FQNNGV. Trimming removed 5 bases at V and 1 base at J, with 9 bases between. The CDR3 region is CASSVDRSYNEQFF. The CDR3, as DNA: TGTGCCAGCAGCGTGGACAGATCCTACAATGAGCAGTTCTTC.

CDR3 residues: CAWGWGSEAFF. CDR3 coding DNA: TGTGCCTGGGGCTGGGGGTCTGAAGCTTTCTTT. The gene calls are TRBV30 and TRBJ1-1, with TRBD1 as a possible D gene (5 bases). The CDR3 runs to 11 residues. Germline V gene sequence: CDR1 GTSNPN, CDR2 SVGIG (reference sequence). Trimming shortened V by 5 bases and J by 6 bases, and 10 bases separated the two germline ends.

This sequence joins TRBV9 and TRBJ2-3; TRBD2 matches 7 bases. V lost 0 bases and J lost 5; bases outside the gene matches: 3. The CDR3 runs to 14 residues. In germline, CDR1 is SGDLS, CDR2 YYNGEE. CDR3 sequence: CASSVASGGDTQYF. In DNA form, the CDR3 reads TGTGCCAGCAGCGTAGCCTCGGGGGGAGATACGCAGTATTTT.

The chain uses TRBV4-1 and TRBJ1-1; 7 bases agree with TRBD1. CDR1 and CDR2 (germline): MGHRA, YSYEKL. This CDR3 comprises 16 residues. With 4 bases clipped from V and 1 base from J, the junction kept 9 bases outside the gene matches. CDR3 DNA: TGCGCCAGCAGCCCAATCCTTGACAGGGAGAACACTGAAGCTTTCTTT. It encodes CASSPILDRENTEAFF.

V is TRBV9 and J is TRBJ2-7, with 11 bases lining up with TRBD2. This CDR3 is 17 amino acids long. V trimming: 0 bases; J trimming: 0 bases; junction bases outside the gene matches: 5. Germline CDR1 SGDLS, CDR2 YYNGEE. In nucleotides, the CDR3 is TGTGCCAGCAGCGTAGGGCTAGCGGGAGGTCCCTCCTACGAGCAGTACTTC. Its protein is CASSVGLAGGPSYEQYF.

The CDR3 loop reads CAWSVRSGSYGYTF. CDR3 DNA sequence: TGTGCCTGGAGTGTACGATCGGGATCCTATGGCTACACCTTC. The V call is TRBV30, the J call TRBJ1-2; D not resolved. CDR1 is GTSNPN and CDR2 is SVGIG in the germline V gene (reference sequence). The V end was cut by 0 bases, the J end by 4 bases, with 12 bases between. CDR3 size: 14 residues. Drawing the rest from reference TRBV30 and TRBJ1-2, the complete variable domain is SQTIHQWPATLVQPVGSPLSLECTVEGTSNPNLYWYRQAAGRGLQLLFYSVGIGQISSEVPQNLSASRPQDRQFILSSKKLLLSDSGFYLCAWSVRSGSYGYTFGSGTRLTVV.

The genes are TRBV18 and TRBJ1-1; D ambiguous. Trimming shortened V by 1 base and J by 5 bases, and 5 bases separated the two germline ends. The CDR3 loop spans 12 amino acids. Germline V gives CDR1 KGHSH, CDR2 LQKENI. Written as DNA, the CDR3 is TGTGCCAGCTCACCACGGGTAACTGAAGCTTTCTTT. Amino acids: CASSPRVTEAFF.

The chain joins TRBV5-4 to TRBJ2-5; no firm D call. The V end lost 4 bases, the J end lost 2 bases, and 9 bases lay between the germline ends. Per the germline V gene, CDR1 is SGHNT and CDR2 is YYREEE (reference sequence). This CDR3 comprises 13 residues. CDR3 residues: CASSPTAQETQYF. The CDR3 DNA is TGTGCCAGCAGCCCTACGGCACAAGAGACCCAGTACTTC.

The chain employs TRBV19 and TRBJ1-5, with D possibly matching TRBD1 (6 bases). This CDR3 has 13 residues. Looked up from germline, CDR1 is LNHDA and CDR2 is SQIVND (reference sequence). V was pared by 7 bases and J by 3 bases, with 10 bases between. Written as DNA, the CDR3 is TGTGCCAGTACCAGGGGTTACAATCAGCCCCAGCATTTT. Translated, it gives CASTRGYNQPQHF.

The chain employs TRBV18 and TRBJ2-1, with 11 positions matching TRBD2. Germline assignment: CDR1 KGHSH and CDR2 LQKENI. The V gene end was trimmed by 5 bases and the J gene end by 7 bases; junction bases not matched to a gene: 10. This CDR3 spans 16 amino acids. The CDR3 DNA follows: TGTGCCAGCTCAAAGGCTAGCGGGAGGCCTAGGAATGAGCAGTTCTTC. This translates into CASSKASGRPRNEQFF.

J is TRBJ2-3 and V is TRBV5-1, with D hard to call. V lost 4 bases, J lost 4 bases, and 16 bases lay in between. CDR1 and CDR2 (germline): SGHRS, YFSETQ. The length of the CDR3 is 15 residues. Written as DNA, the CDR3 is TGCGCCAGCAGCCTGCTTGGGTTCGCCGCAGATACGCAGTATTTT. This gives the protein CASSLLGFAADTQYF.